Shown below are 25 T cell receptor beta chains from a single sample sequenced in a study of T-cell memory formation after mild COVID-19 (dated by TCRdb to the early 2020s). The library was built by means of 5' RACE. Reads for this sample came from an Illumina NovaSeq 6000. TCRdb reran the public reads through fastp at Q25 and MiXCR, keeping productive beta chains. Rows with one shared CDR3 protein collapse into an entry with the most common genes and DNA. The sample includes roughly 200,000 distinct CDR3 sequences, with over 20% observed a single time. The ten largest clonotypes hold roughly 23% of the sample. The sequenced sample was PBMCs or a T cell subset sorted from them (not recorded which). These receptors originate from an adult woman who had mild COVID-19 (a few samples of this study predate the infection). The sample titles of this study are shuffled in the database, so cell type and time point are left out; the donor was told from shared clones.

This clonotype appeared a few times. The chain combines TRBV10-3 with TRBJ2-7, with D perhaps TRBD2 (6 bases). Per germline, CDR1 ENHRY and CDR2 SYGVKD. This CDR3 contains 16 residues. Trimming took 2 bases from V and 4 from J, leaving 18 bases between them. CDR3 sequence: CAISEPGSGGAYEQYF. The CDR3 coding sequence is TGTGCCATCAGTGAGCCGGGATCAGGAGGGGCGTACGAGCAGTACTTC.

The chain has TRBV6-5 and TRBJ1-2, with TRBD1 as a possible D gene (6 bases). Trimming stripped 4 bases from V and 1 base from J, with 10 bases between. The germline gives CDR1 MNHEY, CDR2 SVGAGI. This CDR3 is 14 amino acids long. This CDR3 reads CASSFGQYNYGYTF. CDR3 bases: TGTGCCAGCAGTTTCGGACAGTATAACTATGGCTACACCTTC.

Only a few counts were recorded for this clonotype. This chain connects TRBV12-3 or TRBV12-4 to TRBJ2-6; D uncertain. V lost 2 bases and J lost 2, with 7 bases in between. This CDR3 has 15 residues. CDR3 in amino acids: CASSLLSPGANVLTF. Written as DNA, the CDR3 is TGTGCCAGCAGTTTATTATCTCCTGGGGCCAACGTCCTGACTTTC.

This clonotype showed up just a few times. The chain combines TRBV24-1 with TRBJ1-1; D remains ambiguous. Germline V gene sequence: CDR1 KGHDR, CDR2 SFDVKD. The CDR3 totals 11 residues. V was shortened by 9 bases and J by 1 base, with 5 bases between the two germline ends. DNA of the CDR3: TGTGCCACCGCCGAGAACACTGAAGCTTTCTTT. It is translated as CATAENTEAFF.

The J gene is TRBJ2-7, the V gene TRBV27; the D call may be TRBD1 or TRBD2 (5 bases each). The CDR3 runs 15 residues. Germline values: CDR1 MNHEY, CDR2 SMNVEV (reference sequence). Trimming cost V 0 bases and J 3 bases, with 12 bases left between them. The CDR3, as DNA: TGTGCCAGCAGTTTATCACGGGAAGGGGTCTACGAGCAGTACTTC. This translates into CASSLSREGVYEQYF.

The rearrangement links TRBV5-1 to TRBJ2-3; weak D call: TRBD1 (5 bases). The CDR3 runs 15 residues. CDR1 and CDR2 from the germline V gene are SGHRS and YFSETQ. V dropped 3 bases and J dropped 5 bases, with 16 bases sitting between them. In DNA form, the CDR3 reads TGCGCCAGCAGCTCCTTAGAAGGGGAAGGAGATACGCAGTATTTT. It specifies CASSSLEGEGDTQYF.

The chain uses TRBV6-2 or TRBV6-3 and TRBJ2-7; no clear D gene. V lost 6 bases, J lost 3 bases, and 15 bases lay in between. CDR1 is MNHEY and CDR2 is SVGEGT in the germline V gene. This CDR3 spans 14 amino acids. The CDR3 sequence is CASRTPDAIYEQYF. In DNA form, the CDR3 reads TGTGCCAGCAGGACCCCGGACGCGATCTACGAGCAGTACTTC.

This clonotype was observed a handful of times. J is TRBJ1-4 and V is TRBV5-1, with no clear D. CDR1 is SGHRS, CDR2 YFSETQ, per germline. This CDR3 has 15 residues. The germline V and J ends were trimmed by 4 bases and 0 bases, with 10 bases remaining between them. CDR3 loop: CASSPTYTTNEKLFF. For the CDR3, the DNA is TGCGCCAGCAGCCCGACATATACAACTAATGAAAAACTGTTTTTT.

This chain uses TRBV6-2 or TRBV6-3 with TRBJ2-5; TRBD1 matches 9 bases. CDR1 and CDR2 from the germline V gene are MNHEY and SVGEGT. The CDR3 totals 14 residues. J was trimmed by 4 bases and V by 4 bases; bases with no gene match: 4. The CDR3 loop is CASSSGQGRETQYF. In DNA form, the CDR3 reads TGTGCCAGCAGTTCCGGACAGGGGCGAGAGACCCAGTACTTC.

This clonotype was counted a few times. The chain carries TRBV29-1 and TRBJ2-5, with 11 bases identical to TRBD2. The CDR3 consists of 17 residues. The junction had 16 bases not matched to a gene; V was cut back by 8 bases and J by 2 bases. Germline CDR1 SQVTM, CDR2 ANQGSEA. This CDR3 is CSTGFLTSGINQETQYF. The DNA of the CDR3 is TGCAGCACTGGATTCCTGACTAGCGGGATTAATCAAGAGACCCAGTACTTC.

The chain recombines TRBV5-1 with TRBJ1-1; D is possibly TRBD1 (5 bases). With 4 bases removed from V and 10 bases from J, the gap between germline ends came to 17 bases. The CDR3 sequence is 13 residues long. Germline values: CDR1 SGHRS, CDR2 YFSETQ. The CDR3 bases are TGCGCCAGCAGCCAGCGGGAAGGGGCTGGAGCTTTCTTT. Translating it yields CASSQREGAGAFF.

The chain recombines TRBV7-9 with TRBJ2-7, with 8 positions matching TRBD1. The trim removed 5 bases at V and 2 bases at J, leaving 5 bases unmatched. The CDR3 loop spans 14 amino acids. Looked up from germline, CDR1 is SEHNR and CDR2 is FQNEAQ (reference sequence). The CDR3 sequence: CASSAGGRAYEQYF. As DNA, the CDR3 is TGTGCCAGCAGCGCAGGGGGCAGGGCCTACGAGCAGTACTTC.

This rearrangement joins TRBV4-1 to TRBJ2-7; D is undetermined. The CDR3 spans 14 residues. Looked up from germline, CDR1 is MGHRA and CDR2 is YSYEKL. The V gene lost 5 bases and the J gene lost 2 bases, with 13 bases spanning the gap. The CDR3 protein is CASSSRQETYEQYF. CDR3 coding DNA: TGCGCCAGCAGCTCCCGGCAGGAGACCTACGAGCAGTACTTC.

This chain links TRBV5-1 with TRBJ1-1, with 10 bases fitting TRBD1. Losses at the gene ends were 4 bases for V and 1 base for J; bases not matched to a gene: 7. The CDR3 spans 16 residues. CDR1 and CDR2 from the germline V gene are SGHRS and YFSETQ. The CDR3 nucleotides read TGCGCCAGCAGCACTGTCGGGACAGGGGCGAACACTGAAGCTTTCTTT. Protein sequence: CASSTVGTGANTEAFF.

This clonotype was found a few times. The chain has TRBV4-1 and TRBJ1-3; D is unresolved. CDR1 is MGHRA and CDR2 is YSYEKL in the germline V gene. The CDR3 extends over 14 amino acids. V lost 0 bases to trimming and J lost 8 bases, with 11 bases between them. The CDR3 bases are TGCGCCAGCAGCCAAGATGGTCCGGCGGACACCATATATTTT. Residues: CASSQDGPADTIYF.

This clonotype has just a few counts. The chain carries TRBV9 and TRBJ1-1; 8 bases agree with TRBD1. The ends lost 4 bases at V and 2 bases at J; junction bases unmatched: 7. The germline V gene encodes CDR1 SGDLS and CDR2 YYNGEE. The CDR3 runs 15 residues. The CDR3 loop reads CASSPEQGVNTEAFF. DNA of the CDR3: TGTGCCAGCAGCCCGGAACAGGGGGTAAACACTGAAGCTTTCTTT.

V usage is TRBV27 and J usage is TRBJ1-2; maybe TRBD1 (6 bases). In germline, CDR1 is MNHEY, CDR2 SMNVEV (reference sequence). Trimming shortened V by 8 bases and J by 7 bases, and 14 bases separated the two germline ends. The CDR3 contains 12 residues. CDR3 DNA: TGTGCCAGCGGGAACAGGGAGGGTGGCTACACCTTC. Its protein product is CASGNREGGYTF.

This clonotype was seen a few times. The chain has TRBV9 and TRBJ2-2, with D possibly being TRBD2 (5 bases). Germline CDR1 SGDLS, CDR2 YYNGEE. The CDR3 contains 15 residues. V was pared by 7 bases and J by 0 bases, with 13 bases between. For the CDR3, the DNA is TGTGCCAGCGGAGGAAGACGTTCGAACACCGGGGAGCTGTTTTTT. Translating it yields CASGGRRSNTGELFF.

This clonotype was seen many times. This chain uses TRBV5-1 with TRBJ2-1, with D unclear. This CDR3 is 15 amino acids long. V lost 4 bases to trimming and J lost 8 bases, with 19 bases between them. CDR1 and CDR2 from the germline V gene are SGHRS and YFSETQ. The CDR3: CASSPVSPRLDEQFF. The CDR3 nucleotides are TGCGCCAGCAGCCCTGTTTCCCCGCGTCTCGATGAGCAGTTCTTC.

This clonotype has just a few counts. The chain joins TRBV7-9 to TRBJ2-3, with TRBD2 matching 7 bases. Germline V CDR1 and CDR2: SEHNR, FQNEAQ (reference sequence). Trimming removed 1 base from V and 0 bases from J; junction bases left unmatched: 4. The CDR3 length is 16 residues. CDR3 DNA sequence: TGTGCCAGCAGCTTAGACCCTAGCGGCAGCACAGATACGCAGTATTTT. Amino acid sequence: CASSLDPSGSTDTQYF.

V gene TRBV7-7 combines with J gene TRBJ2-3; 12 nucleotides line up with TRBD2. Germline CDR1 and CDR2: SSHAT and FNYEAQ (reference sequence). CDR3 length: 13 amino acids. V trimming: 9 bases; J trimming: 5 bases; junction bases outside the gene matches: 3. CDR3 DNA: TGTGCCAGTGGACTAGCGGGGAGAGATACGCAGTATTTT. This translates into CASGLAGRDTQYF.

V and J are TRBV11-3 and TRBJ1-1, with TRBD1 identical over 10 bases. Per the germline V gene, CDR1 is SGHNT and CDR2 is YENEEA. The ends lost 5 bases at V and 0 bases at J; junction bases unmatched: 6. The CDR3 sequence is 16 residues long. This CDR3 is CASSLRGQGMNTEAFF. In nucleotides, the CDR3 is TGTGCCAGCAGCCTACGGGGACAGGGGATGAACACTGAAGCTTTCTTT.

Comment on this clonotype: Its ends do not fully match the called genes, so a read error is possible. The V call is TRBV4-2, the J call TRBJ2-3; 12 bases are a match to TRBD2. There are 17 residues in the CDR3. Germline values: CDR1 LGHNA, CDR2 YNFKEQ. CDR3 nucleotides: TGTGCCAGAAGCCAAGGGCCTAGCGGGGGGGATCCAGATACGCAGTATTTT. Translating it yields CARSQGPSGGDPDTQYF.

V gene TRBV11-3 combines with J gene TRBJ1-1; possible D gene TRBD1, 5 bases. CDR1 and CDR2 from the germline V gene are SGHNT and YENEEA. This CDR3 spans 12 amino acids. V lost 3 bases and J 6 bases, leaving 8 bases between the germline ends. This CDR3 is CASSFPTAEAFF. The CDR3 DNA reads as TGTGCCAGCAGCTTCCCGACAGCTGAAGCTTTCTTT.

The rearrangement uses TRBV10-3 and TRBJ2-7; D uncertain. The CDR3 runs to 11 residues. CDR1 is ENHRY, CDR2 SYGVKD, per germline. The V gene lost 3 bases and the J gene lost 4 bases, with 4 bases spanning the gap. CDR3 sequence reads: CAISDPYEQYF. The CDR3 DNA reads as TGTGCCATCAGTGACCCGTACGAGCAGTACTTC.